The 15 T cell receptor beta chains reported below all come from one sample, sequenced in a study of shared T cell receptors in the human thymus. Libraries were prepared by immunoSEQ multiplex PCR; TCRdb keeps only in-frame clonotypes and omits some of them. The table lists 500,000 to 850,000 clones, approximately 89% of them singletons, with roughly 0.0087% in the top ten. These data are also associated with another study on human thymus T cells.

Sequenced material: thymocytes. The receptors originated from a boy less than two years old with a congenital heart defect.

The rearrangement joins TRBV29-1 to TRBJ1-1, with D maybe TRBD1 (5 bases). This CDR3 has 15 residues. Germline V CDR1 and CDR2: SQVTM, ANQGSEA. The V and J ends lost 4 bases and 2 bases respectively, with 17 bases between them. The CDR3 sequence is CSVGLMTAINTEAFF. The CDR3 DNA reads TGCAGCGTTGGTTTGATGACAGCGATTAACACTGAAGCTTTCTTT.

This clone was picked up one time. This chain connects TRBV5-1 to TRBJ2-7; the match to TRBD1 covers 8 bases. With V trimmed by 0 bases and J by 3 bases, 17 bases remained unmatched. The CDR3 has 19 residues. Germline V gene lookup returns CDR1 SGHRS and CDR2 YFSETQ. The CDR3: CASSLASGRGLGSDYEQYF. The CDR3 DNA sequence: TGCGCCAGCAGCTTGGCCTCAGGCAGGGGGCTGGGGTCGGACTACGAGCAGTACTTC.

The chain is built from TRBV7-9 and TRBJ2-5; TRBD1 matches 9 bases. Germline V lookup: CDR1 SEHNR, CDR2 FQNEAQ (reference sequence). Germline trimming cut 4 bases from V and 7 bases from J; bases unmatched to any gene: 10. This CDR3 region has 15 residues. In nucleotides, the CDR3 is TGTGCCAGCAGCTCTCAACGGACAGGGGTTTTGACCCAGTACTTC. Translating it yields CASSSQRTGVLTQYF.

V gene TRBV9 combines with J gene TRBJ1-3; TRBD1 agrees at 7 bases. The CDR3 sequence is 15 residues long. Losses at the gene ends were 2 bases for V and 5 bases for J; bases not matched to a gene: 7. The germline gives CDR1 SGDLS, CDR2 YYNGEE. CDR3 protein: CASSVGTEDRNTIYF. In DNA, the CDR3 is TGTGCCAGCAGCGTTGGGACAGAGGATAGAAACACCATATATTTT.

The rearrangement uses TRBV6-1 and TRBJ1-2; 7 nucleotides agree with TRBD1. CDR1 MNHNS and CDR2 SASEGT come from the germline V gene. V shed 7 bases and J 1 base; nucleotides not matched to a gene: 6. This CDR3 comprises 14 residues. CDR3 sequence (DNA): TGTGCCAGCACCCAGACAGGGTGTAACTATGGCTACACCTTC. This sequence encodes CASTQTGCNYGYTF.

V usage is TRBV6-5 and J usage is TRBJ2-7; 12 nucleotides agree with TRBD1. The J segment lost 5 bases and the V segment lost 6 bases, leaving 5 bases of the junction unmatched. The CDR3 loop spans 14 amino acids. Germline V gene sequence: CDR1 MNHEY, CDR2 SVGAGI. CDR3 sequence: CASRGTGGFNEQYF. CDR3 nucleotide sequence: TGTGCCAGCAGAGGGACAGGGGGCTTCAACGAGCAGTACTTC.

J is TRBJ2-5 and V is TRBV10-3, with D possibly matching TRBD2 (5 bases). Germline CDR1 and CDR2: ENHRY and SYGVKD. The V end was cut by 4 bases, the J end by 2 bases, with 14 bases between. CDR3 length: 15 residues. Written as DNA, the CDR3 is TGTGCCATCAGTGTGGACTGGAATAGACAAGAGACCCAGTACTTC. This gives the protein CAISVDWNRQETQYF.

This chain joins TRBV18 and TRBJ2-7, with 11 bases identical to TRBD1. The CDR3 totals 17 residues. Germline loops: CDR1 KGHSH, CDR2 LQKENI. The V segment lost 3 bases and the J segment 2 bases; nucleotides outside the gene matches: 9. The CDR3 sequence is CASSPRTGTGGPYEQYF. The DNA for the CDR3 is TGTGCCAGCTCACCCCGAACCGGGACAGGGGGTCCCTACGAGCAGTACTTC.

V and J are TRBV13 and TRBJ1-4; 8 bases are shared with TRBD1. The CDR3 has 14 residues. Trimming took 5 bases from V and 8 from J; bases not matched to a gene: 7. The V gene's germline CDR1 is PRHDT and CDR2 FYEKMQ (reference sequence). The CDR3 protein is CASSQDREDEKLFF. CDR3 nucleotide sequence: TGTGCCAGCAGCCAGGACAGGGAGGACGAAAAACTGTTTTTT. The variable domain in full, with the rest retrieved from reference TRBV13 and TRBJ1-4, is AAGVIQSPRHLIKEKRETATLKCYPIPRHDTVYWYQQGPGQDPQFLISFYEKMQSDKGSIPDRFSAQQFSDYHSELNMSSLELGDSALYFCASSQDREDEKLFFGSGTQLSVL.

The chain employs TRBV11-2 and TRBJ2-1; TRBD2 aligns across 9 bases. The CDR3 length is 17 residues. With V trimmed by 0 bases and J by 0 bases, 3 bases remained unmatched. The germline gives CDR1 SGHAT, CDR2 FQNNGV. CDR3: CASSLELAGDSYNEQFF. CDR3 DNA: TGTGCCAGCAGCTTAGAATTAGCGGGGGACTCCTACAATGAGCAGTTCTTC.

The chain has TRBV5-1 and TRBJ2-3; possibly TRBD2 for D (7 bases). The CDR3 extends over 15 amino acids. CDR1 is SGHRS and CDR2 is YFSETQ in the germline V gene. The ends were cut back, 6 bases at V and 2 bases at J, with 16 bases in the middle. The chain's CDR3 is CASTPWAGATDTQYF. The CDR3, as DNA: TGCGCCAGCACCCCTTGGGCGGGGGCCACAGATACGCAGTATTTT.

The chain carries TRBV4-3 and TRBJ1-4, with D possibly being TRBD1 (6 bases). The ends were cut back, 2 bases at V and 2 bases at J, with 21 bases in the middle. The CDR3 is 19 residues long. CDR1 and CDR2 (germline): LGHNA, YSLEER. The DNA for the CDR3 is TGCGCCAGCAGCCAAACTAGGTGGGGCAGGGGCCATACTAATGAAAAACTGTTTTTT. This encodes CASSQTRWGRGHTNEKLFF.

The chain couples TRBV18 to TRBJ2-7; 9 positions agree with TRBD2. J was trimmed by 3 bases and V by 1 base; bases with no gene match: 13. CDR1 and CDR2 from the germline V gene are KGHSH and LQKENI. The CDR3 length is 18 residues. The DNA for the CDR3 is TGTGCCAGCTCACCACGGGCGGCTGCAAGCGGGGGGAACTACGAGCAGTACTTC. As protein: CASSPRAAASGGNYEQYF.

This chain links TRBV5-1 with TRBJ2-1; D call uncertain. Per the germline V gene, CDR1 is SGHRS and CDR2 is YFSETQ. V lost 3 bases and J lost 4, with 14 bases in between. The CDR3 runs 15 residues. CDR3 in amino acids: CASSSSEMPYNEQFF. The CDR3 DNA is TGCGCCAGCAGCTCCTCAGAAATGCCTTACAATGAGCAGTTCTTC. The full variable domain, with the rest looked up from reference TRBV5-1 and TRBJ2-1, is KAGVTQTPRYLIKTRGQQVTLSCSPISGHRSVSWYQQTPGQGLQFLFEYFSETQRNKGNFPGRFSGRQFSNSRSEMNVSTLELGDSALYLCASSSSEMPYNEQFFGPGTRLTVL.

CDR3 residues: CASSSMDPGQPQHF. The CDR3 DNA is TGTGCCAGCAGCTCAATGGATCCGGGTCAGCCCCAGCATTTT. The rearrangement links TRBV7-9 to TRBJ1-5; D gene unclear. Trimming shortened V by 4 bases and J by 6 bases, and 13 bases separated the two germline ends. The V gene's germline CDR1 is SEHNR and CDR2 FQNEAQ (reference sequence). The CDR3 length is 14 residues.